One and the same sample provided the 3 T cell receptor beta chains below, sequenced in a study of shared clonotypes between healthy human individuals. Naive-designated CD8 cells lacked CD45RO, were positively enriched for CCR7, and omitted terminally differentiated effector memory CD45RA+ cells. Only in-frame clones appear in the TCRdb table, and some are missing; sequencing was by immunoSEQ multiplex PCR. Among around 580,000 clones listed, 95% to 98% were seen once. The sample was naive CD8+ T cells sorted from blood. Receptors were obtained from a man aged 25 to 45 in good health.

V and J are TRBV7-9 and TRBJ2-7; 9 nucleotides line up with TRBD1. J gave up 5 bases and V 11 bases, and 10 bases lay outside the gene matches. This CDR3 contains 13 residues. CDR1 is SEHNR, CDR2 FQNEAQ, per germline (reference sequence). The CDR3 coding sequence is TGTGCCGGGCTAAACAGGGGGCAGGACGAGCAGTACTTC. Protein sequence: CAGLNRGQDEQYF.

The rearrangement uses TRBV28 and TRBJ2-7; D not resolved. The CDR3 contains 12 residues. The germline CDR1 and CDR2 sequences are MDHEN and SYDVKM. Trimming took 6 bases from V and 0 from J, leaving 6 bases between them. The CDR3 loop is CASSPNSYEQYF. The CDR3 DNA follows: TGTGCCAGCAGCCCCAACTCCTACGAGCAGTACTTC.

This rearrangement joins TRBV14 to TRBJ2-5; D remains ambiguous. Germline CDR1 SGHDN, CDR2 FVKESK. The CDR3 loop spans 15 amino acids. V was pared by 0 bases and J by 1 base, with 9 bases between. This CDR3 is CASSQDVATQETQYF. The CDR3 nucleotides are TGTGCCAGCAGCCAAGATGTGGCTACCCAAGAGACCCAGTACTTC.